Presented here are 24 T cell receptor beta chains from one specimen sequenced in a study of T cell responses to AZD1222 COVID-19 vaccine. Clones were sequenced by immunoSEQ multiplex PCR, and TCRdb holds only the in-frame ones, with some missing. Among some 140,000 clones listed, nearly 95% were seen once. Specimen: peripheral blood, collected on day 0 of AZD1222 vaccination. The receptors here all came from an adult in good health.

This chain connects TRBV3-1 (or the pseudogene TRBV3-2) to TRBJ2-1, with 9 bases fitting TRBD2. In germline, CDR1 is LGHDT, CDR2 YNNKEL (reference sequence). The ends lost 3 bases at V and 12 bases at J; junction bases unmatched: 6. The CDR3 length is 13 residues. The chain's CDR3 is CASSQSGGRGQFF. The CDR3 DNA reads as TGTGCCAGCAGCCAGTCAGGCGGGAGGGGGCAGTTCTTC.

The chain links TRBV7-9 to TRBJ1-1; no clear D. V was shortened by 5 bases and J by 1 base, with 8 bases between the two germline ends. CDR1 is SEHNR and CDR2 is FQNEAQ in the germline V gene (reference sequence). The CDR3 contains 13 residues. The CDR3 here is CASSLVGNTEAFF. CDR3 sequence (DNA): TGTGCCAGCAGCCTGGTAGGGAACACTGAAGCTTTCTTT.

V usage is TRBV6-5 and J usage is TRBJ1-6; no definite D call. The CDR3 runs 12 residues. CDR1 is MNHEY, CDR2 SVGAGI, per germline. V lost 11 bases and J lost 0, with 5 bases in between. CDR3 sequence: CAESSYNSPLHF. The CDR3 DNA follows: TGTGCCGAAAGCTCCTATAATTCACCCCTCCACTTT.

This chain uses TRBV18 with TRBJ1-2; no firm D call. With 2 bases removed from V and 1 base from J, the gap between germline ends came to 8 bases. The CDR3 runs 14 residues. Germline CDR1 reads KGHSH; CDR2 reads LQKENI. The CDR3 DNA follows: TGTGCCAGCTCACCATCCGGTTTTAACTATGGCTACACCTTC. It translates to CASSPSGFNYGYTF.

Note on this clone: Other nucleotide sequences in the sample specify the same CDR3. The genes are TRBV7-9 and TRBJ1-1; no reliable D call. The V gene lost 3 bases and the J gene lost 1 base, with 3 bases spanning the gap. Looked up from germline, CDR1 is SEHNR and CDR2 is FQNEAQ (reference sequence). This CDR3 is 12 amino acids long. CDR3 in amino acids: CASSLKNTEAFF. Here the CDR3 DNA reads TGTGCCAGCAGCTTGAAGAACACTGAAGCTTTCTTT.

The chain carries TRBV18 and TRBJ1-2; D is possibly TRBD1 (5 bases). V gave up 3 bases and J gave up 6 bases, with 11 bases separating them. The CDR3 covers 13 residues. Germline V lookup: CDR1 KGHSH, CDR2 LQKENI. DNA for the CDR3: TGTGCCAGCTCACCCGGGACGGCTGATGGCTACACCTTC. It specifies CASSPGTADGYTF.

The CDR3, as DNA: TGCGCCAGCAGTGATTACAGGCTGAGCTCCTACGAGCAGTACTTC. It codes for CASSDYRLSSYEQYF. The rearrangement links TRBV10-2 to TRBJ2-7, with TRBD1 as a possible D gene (5 bases). Looked up from germline, CDR1 is WSHSY and CDR2 is SAAADI. V lost 3 bases, J lost 0 bases, and 12 bases lay in between. This CDR3 has 15 amino acids.

V is TRBV19 and J is TRBJ1-5; 7 nucleotides match TRBD1. V lost 11 bases to trimming and J lost 0 bases; unmatched junction nucleotides: 16. Germline V CDR1 and CDR2: LNHDA, SQIVND (reference sequence). The CDR3 is 17 residues long. This CDR3 reads CASSVRGHSDSNQPQHF. CDR3 coding DNA: TGTGCCTCAAGTGTGAGGGGGCATTCCGATAGCAATCAGCCCCAGCATTTT. Together with reference TRBV19 and TRBJ1-5, the CDR3 gives the full variable domain: DGGITQSPKYLFRKEGQNVTLSCEQNLNHDAMYWYRQDPGQGLRLIYYSQIVNDFQKGDIAEGYSVSREKKESFPLTVTSAQKNPTAFYLCASSVRGHSDSNQPQHFGDGTRLSIL.

V gene TRBV3-1 (or the pseudogene TRBV3-2) combines with J gene TRBJ2-1, with 10 bases fitting TRBD2. With V trimmed by 7 bases and J by 8 bases, 14 bases remained unmatched. CDR1 and CDR2 from the germline V gene are LGHDT and YNNKEL (reference sequence). This CDR3 region has 16 residues. As DNA, the CDR3 is TGTGCCAGCACCCCTACACCGGCTAGCGGGAGTTATGAGCAGTTCTTC. Translating it yields CASTPTPASGSYEQFF.

The chain recombines TRBV28 with TRBJ1-2; tentatively, D is TRBD1 (6 bases). Trimming shortened V by 7 bases and J by 3 bases, and 18 bases separated the two germline ends. CDR1 and CDR2 from the germline V gene are MDHEN and SYDVKM. The CDR3 loop spans 15 amino acids. The CDR3 protein is CASMTERQGHYGYTF. The CDR3 DNA reads TGTGCCAGCATGACCGAACGGCAGGGGCACTATGGCTACACCTTC.

J is TRBJ1-2 and V is TRBV5-1; D ambiguous. The CDR3 sequence is 14 residues long. Germline CDR1 SGHRS, CDR2 YFSETQ. Trimming removed 1 base from V and 2 bases from J, with 9 bases in between. Here the CDR3 reads CASSLLPENYGYTF. The DNA of the CDR3 is TGCGCCAGCAGCTTGCTGCCGGAAAACTATGGCTACACCTTC.

On this clone: Other DNA sequences in the sample encode the same CDR3. Here the CDR3 reads CASSLGSNQPQHF. The CDR3 nucleotides are TGCGCCAGCAGCCTTGGAAGCAATCAGCCCCAGCATTTT. The chain couples TRBV5-1 to TRBJ1-5, with unresolved D. The CDR3 consists of 13 residues. Germline V gives CDR1 SGHRS, CDR2 YFSETQ. Between the trimmed V and J ends, which lost 4 bases and 1 base, there was a span of 6 bases.

This clone was observed a single time. This chain joins TRBV25-1 and TRBJ1-6; TRBD1 is a possible D gene (6 bases). The germline gives CDR1 MGHDK, CDR2 SYGVNS. This CDR3 has 15 residues. V lost 5 bases, J lost 10 bases, and 18 bases lay in between. The CDR3 DNA sequence: TGTGCCAGCAGTCTCCCCTCCACAGGGAGATCACCCCTCCACTTT. Protein: CASSLPSTGRSPLHF.

This clone has just a few counts. V usage is TRBV3-1 (or the pseudogene TRBV3-2) and J usage is TRBJ2-5; maybe TRBD2 (6 bases). With 7 bases removed from V and 2 bases from J, the gap between germline ends came to 11 bases. The CDR3 totals 13 residues. CDR1 is LGHDT, CDR2 YNNKEL, per germline (reference sequence). CDR3 DNA: TGTGCCAGCAAACTGGGACTGCAAGAGACCCAGTACTTC. This translates into CASKLGLQETQYF.

The chain couples TRBV6-2 or TRBV6-3 to TRBJ2-6; D not resolved. V was clipped by 0 bases and J by 0 bases, with 9 bases between them. The CDR3 runs to 17 residues. CDR1 is MNHEY and CDR2 is SVGEGT in the germline V gene. CDR3 loop: CASSYSGPLSGANVLTF. Written as DNA, the CDR3 is TGTGCCAGCAGTTACTCAGGGCCTCTCTCTGGGGCCAACGTCCTGACTTTC.

J is TRBJ1-2 and V is TRBV5-4, with no clear D. Trimming cost V 2 bases and J 2 bases, with 7 bases left between them. The CDR3 extends over 13 amino acids. Per germline, CDR1 SGHNT and CDR2 YYREEE (reference sequence). CDR3 sequence: CASSLTDNYGYTF. The CDR3 DNA reads TGTGCCAGCAGCTTAACAGACAACTATGGCTACACCTTC.

The V and J genes are TRBV19 and TRBJ1-1; possibly TRBD1 for D (6 bases). This CDR3 has 14 residues. Trimming took off 6 bases at V and 3 bases at J, with 14 bases between the two ends. Germline V gene data show CDR1 as LNHDA and CDR2 as SQIVND (reference sequence). The CDR3 sequence is CASSGSQGDTEAFF. The DNA for the CDR3 is TGTGCCAGTAGCGGGTCACAGGGAGACACTGAAGCTTTCTTT.

CDR3 in amino acids: CASSQDGAFPSYNEQFF. CDR3 sequence (DNA): TGTGCCAGCAGCCAAGATGGGGCTTTCCCATCCTACAATGAGCAGTTCTTC. The chain has TRBV3-1 (or the pseudogene TRBV3-2) and TRBJ2-1, with D possibly TRBD1 on 5 matching bases. V lost 0 bases to trimming and J lost 1 base, with 13 bases between them. From germline, CDR1 is LGHDT and CDR2 YNNKEL (reference sequence). The CDR3 has 17 amino acids.

This clone was detected once. The chain has TRBV28 and TRBJ2-7, with D perhaps matching TRBD2 (5 bases). The CDR3 spans 14 residues. Germline-derived CDR1 and CDR2 are MDHEN and SYDVKM. Trimming removed 2 bases at V and 2 bases at J, with 10 bases between. The CDR3 region is CASSLVHGTYEQYF. The CDR3, as DNA: TGTGCCAGCAGTTTAGTCCACGGGACCTACGAGCAGTACTTC.

The chain couples TRBV19 to TRBJ1-2; 7 bases line up with TRBD1. Germline CDR1 LNHDA, CDR2 SQIVND (reference sequence). V trimming: 8 bases; J trimming: 4 bases; junction bases outside the gene matches: 10. The CDR3 contains 14 residues. This CDR3 is CASQTGARGYGYTF. The CDR3 coding sequence is TGTGCCAGTCAAACAGGGGCGCGGGGCTATGGCTACACCTTC.

This clone was detected only a few times. The chain links TRBV27 to TRBJ1-6, with D uncertain. The CDR3 has 13 amino acids. Trimming cost V 10 bases and J 5 bases, with 12 bases left between them. Per germline, CDR1 MNHEY and CDR2 SMNVEV (reference sequence). CDR3 in DNA: TGTGCCATCGGGTGGGGAAATAATTCACCCCTCCACTTT. Protein: CAIGWGNNSPLHF.

The rearrangement joins TRBV6-5 to TRBJ2-1; a possible D gene is TRBD2 (6 bases). Germline V gene data show CDR1 as MNHEY and CDR2 as SVGAGI. V lost 4 bases, J lost 9 bases, and 13 bases lay in between. The CDR3 is 13 amino acids. The CDR3 protein is CASSSLLASEQFF. The CDR3, as DNA: TGTGCCAGCAGTTCCCTACTAGCTTCTGAGCAGTTCTTC.

The genes are TRBV15 and TRBJ1-4, with a weak D call TRBD1 (5 bases). V lost 3 bases, J lost 8 bases, and 19 bases lay in between. CDR1 is LNHNV, CDR2 YYDKDF, per germline (reference sequence). The CDR3 spans 16 residues. CDR3: CATSSPGRGYREKLFF. CDR3 in DNA: TGTGCCACCAGCAGTCCCGGTCGGGGCTACCGGGAAAAACTGTTTTTT.

The J gene is TRBJ1-2, the V gene TRBV7-2, with no clear D. Per the germline V gene, CDR1 is SGHTA and CDR2 is FQGNSA. The CDR3 has 17 residues. V dropped 1 base and J dropped 2 bases, with 17 bases sitting between them. This CDR3 reads CASSLDLTPLINYGYTF. The DNA of the CDR3 is TGTGCCAGCAGCTTAGATCTAACCCCCCTGATCAACTATGGCTACACCTTC.